The 15 T cell receptor beta chains below all came from one sample that was sequenced in a study of T cell repertoires in cytomegalovirus infection. TCRdb processed the reads anew with MiXCR; each CDR3 protein has one entry. This table has some 680,000 distinct CDR3 sequences, approximately 34% appearing once. Sequences were obtained from PBMCs. The receptor source for this set is a human donor in good health (CMV status not recorded). Some clones in this sample may be carry-over from other donors' samples.

This clonotype was observed a few times. The chain carries TRBV6-2 or TRBV6-3 and TRBJ1-3, with D possibly matching TRBD1 (5 bases). The CDR3 is 13 amino acids. Trimming pared 8 bases from V and 4 bases from J, leaving 12 bases between. Germline CDR1 is MNHEY and CDR2 is SVGEGT. The CDR3 reads CASLRDRGNTIYF. As DNA, the CDR3 is TGTGCCAGCCTCCGGGACCGAGGAAACACCATATATTTT.

In its sample, this clonotype was seen once. The genes are TRBV10-2 and TRBJ2-3; no definite D call. V was trimmed by 3 bases and J by 7 bases, leaving 2 bases between them. Looked up from germline, CDR1 is WSHSY and CDR2 is SAAADI. The CDR3 is 10 residues long. The CDR3, as DNA: TGCGCCAGCAGTGATAATACGCAGTATTTT. This gives the protein CASSDNTQYF.

This clonotype was found a few times. V usage is TRBV28 and J usage is TRBJ2-7; a possible D gene is TRBD1 (5 bases). Germline CDR1 reads MDHEN; CDR2 reads SYDVKM. Trimming pared 0 bases from V and 5 bases from J, leaving 8 bases between. The CDR3 loop spans 13 amino acids. In DNA form, the CDR3 reads TGTGCCAGCAGTTTATGGGGGCCCCACGAGCAGTACTTC. Translating it yields CASSLWGPHEQYF.

This clonotype was seen a handful of times. CDR3 DNA: TGTGCCAGCAGCCTTTGGGGGGGCGACCGTTTCTATGGCTACACCTTC. This gives the protein CASSLWGGDRFYGYTF. The chain joins TRBV28 to TRBJ1-2, with TRBD1 as a possible D gene (6 bases). Germline V gene sequence: CDR1 MDHEN, CDR2 SYDVKM. The CDR3 has 16 amino acids. V lost 6 bases and J lost 4, with 21 bases in between.

The chain joins TRBV29-1 to TRBJ1-2; D is perhaps TRBD1 (5 bases). The germline gives CDR1 SQVTM, CDR2 ANQGSEA. Trimming shortened V by 3 bases and J by 8 bases, and 16 bases separated the two germline ends. The CDR3 contains 13 residues. The CDR3 DNA follows: TGCAGCGTTGATGATGGGGGGGTGGGCGGCTACACCTTC. Amino acid sequence: CSVDDGGVGGYTF.

In regard to this clonotype: The CDR3 end shows no conserved phenylalanine or tryptophan, and so a read error is likely. CDR3 DNA sequence: TGTGCCAGCAGGGAGACTAGCGGGGGCTCCTACGAGCAGTACTTA. Protein: CASRETSGGSYEQYL. This chain connects TRBV7-2 to TRBJ2-7; 12 nucleotides agree with TRBD2. The CDR3 sequence is 15 residues long. Germline CDR1 and CDR2: SGHTA and FQGNSA. With V trimmed by 6 bases and J by 0 bases, 3 bases remained unmatched.

The V call is TRBV7-2, the J call TRBJ1-1; 7 nucleotides agree with TRBD1. The CDR3 sequence is 15 residues long. The junction had 10 bases not matched to a gene; V was cut back by 3 bases and J by 6 bases. CDR1 SGHTA and CDR2 FQGNSA come from the germline V gene. For the CDR3, the DNA is TGTGCCAGCAGCTTCAAGGGGGCGGGTCGGTCTGAAGCTTTCTTT. Its translation is CASSFKGAGRSEAFF.

The V gene is TRBV7-2, the J gene TRBJ2-1; tentative D call: TRBD2 (5 bases). With 1 base removed from V and 9 bases from J, the gap between germline ends came to 19 bases. Germline values: CDR1 SGHTA, CDR2 FQGNSA. CDR3 size: 16 residues. The CDR3: CASSLEAGVGTIEQFF. Here the CDR3 DNA reads TGTGCCAGCAGCTTAGAGGCGGGTGTAGGTACAATTGAGCAGTTCTTC.

There are a few counts of this clonotype. The gene calls are TRBV6-5 and TRBJ1-1; tentative D call: TRBD1 (5 bases). V was trimmed by 0 bases and J by 4 bases, leaving 12 bases between them. The CDR3 loop spans 15 amino acids. CDR1 and CDR2 from the germline V gene are MNHEY and SVGAGI. The CDR3 spells CASSYSFSGGTEAFF. The CDR3 coding sequence is TGTGCCAGCAGTTACTCATTTTCGGGGGGCACTGAAGCTTTCTTT.

This clonotype came up many times. The rearrangement links TRBV7-8 to TRBJ2-7; TRBD2 is a possible D gene (5 bases). Deletions cut 1 base from V and 2 bases from J, with 15 bases between. The CDR3 is made up of 16 amino acids. Germline CDR1 and CDR2: SGHVS and FQNEAQ. The CDR3 DNA reads TGTGCCAGCAGCTTAGTGTCGGGGTCTTTGCCCTACGAGCAGTACTTC. Translated, it gives CASSLVSGSLPYEQYF.

The CDR3 nucleotides read TGTGCCAGCAGTGTATCATTCCAGGAAGCTTTCTTT. The encoded protein is CASSVSFQEAFF. The chain links TRBV12-3 or TRBV12-4 to TRBJ1-1; no firm D call. The CDR3 totals 12 residues. The V end was cut by 5 bases, the J end by 8 bases, with 12 bases between.

This clonotype appeared once. This chain links TRBV15 with TRBJ2-5; D is ambiguous. In germline, CDR1 is LNHNV, CDR2 YYDKDF (reference sequence). The CDR3 totals 12 residues. Trimming shortened V by 1 base and J by 8 bases, and 8 bases separated the two germline ends. The CDR3 reads CATSRVGDTQYF. The DNA for the CDR3 is TGTGCCACCAGCAGAGTTGGGGATACCCAGTACTTC. Together with reference TRBV15 and TRBJ2-5, the CDR3 gives the full variable domain: DAMVIQNPRYQVTQFGKPVTLSCSQTLNHNVMYWYQQKSSQAPKLLFHYYDKDFNNEADTPDNFQSRRPNTSFCFLDIRSPGLGDTAMYLCATSRVGDTQYFGPGTRLLVL.

This rearrangement joins TRBV6-6 to TRBJ2-3; 10 bases are a match to TRBD2. In germline, CDR1 is MNHNY, CDR2 SVGAGI (reference sequence). The CDR3 extends over 17 amino acids. After removal of 5 bases from V and 5 bases from J, the junction contained 13 bases not matched to a gene. CDR3 in amino acids: CASSPRPTSGVGDTQYF. The CDR3 DNA sequence: TGTGCCAGCAGTCCAAGGCCTACTAGCGGGGTGGGAGATACGCAGTATTTT.

The CDR3 DNA sequence: TGTGCCAGCAGTCCCGAGCGGGACGATAGCGCCTACAATGAGCAGTTCTTC. Protein product: CASSPERDDSAYNEQFF. The chain employs TRBV6-8 and TRBJ2-1, with 7 positions matching TRBD2. Germline values: CDR1 MNHGY, CDR2 SAAAGT. The J segment lost 2 bases and the V segment lost 5 bases, leaving 12 bases of the junction unmatched. This CDR3 has 17 amino acids.

The chain couples TRBV11-1 to TRBJ2-7, with D hard to call. Trimming pared 3 bases from V and 1 base from J, leaving 10 bases between. The germline gives CDR1 SGHAT, CDR2 FQDESV (reference sequence). CDR3 length equals 14 residues. In DNA form, the CDR3 reads TGTGCCAGCAGCTTGGCCCCGGATTCCTACGAGCAGTACTTC. Amino acid sequence: CASSLAPDSYEQYF.